This TCR beta chain was obtained from a study of a mutant IDH1 vaccine in newly diagnosed glioma. Germline V gene data show CDR1 as SQVTM and CDR2 as ANQGSEA. The germline V and J ends were trimmed by 6 bases and 8 bases, with 10 bases remaining between them. The CDR3 covers 10 residues. Libraries were prepared by immunoSEQ multiplex PCR; TCRdb keeps only in-frame clonotypes and omits some of them. The data contain some 42,000 clones, roughly 83% of them singletons. To note about this clone: Its antigen is undetermined.

The time point is: week 35, safety follow-up. Each dose of the vaccine consisted of 300 ug of mutant IDH1 20-mer peptide, with topical imiquimod. In weeks 1, 3, 5, 7, 11, 15, 19 and 23, patients were immunized, eight times in all. The V call is TRBV29-1, the J call TRBJ1-1, with unresolved D. This receptor was identified in a woman in her forties or fifties with glioma. The specimen comprised PBMCs, sampled from a glioma patient whose treatment included an IDH1 peptide vaccine. CDR3 DNA sequence: TGCAGCGTAGACGTGGGGGAAGCTTTCTTT. This encodes CSVDVGEAFF.